Below, 6 T cell receptor beta chains from the same sample are listed, as sequenced in a study of Graves' ophthalmopathy and Graves' hyperthyroidism. Researchers took RNA transcripts and amplified TCR beta CDR3 regions from them. The first-round RT-PCR employed HTBI primers together with the Qiagen OneStep RT-PCR kit. A multiplex PCR was then performed as the second round. Using its own MiXCR run on the multiplex PCR reads, TCRdb lists one record per CDR3 protein. The table has 500,000 to 800,000 distinct CDR3 sequences, roughly 39% seen once. Sequenced input: peripheral blood. Receptors were obtained from an adult man with Graves' ophthalmopathy.

This clonotype was detected a few times. The genes are TRBV6-5 and TRBJ2-2; D gene unclear. V dropped 0 bases and J dropped 4 bases, with 15 bases sitting between them. This CDR3 contains 17 residues. Germline V lookup: CDR1 MNHEY, CDR2 SVGAGI. The CDR3 nucleotides are TGTGCCAGCAGTTACTCGAAGGCCGCGTGGGGCACCGGGGAGCTGTTTTTT. Translated, it gives CASSYSKAAWGTGELFF.

In this sample, this clonotype turned up many times. Here the CDR3 reads CASSGVGARMNTEAFF. CDR3 nucleotides: TGTGCCAGCAGTGGGGTGGGGGCTCGGATGAACACTGAAGCTTTCTTT. This sequence joins TRBV2 and TRBJ1-1; perhaps TRBD1 as D (6 bases). V dropped 4 bases and J dropped 0 bases, with 15 bases sitting between them. Germline CDR1 is SNHLY and CDR2 is FYNNEI. This CDR3 is 16 amino acids long.

This clonotype was counted only a few times. V is TRBV7-3 and J is TRBJ2-6; no reliable D call. The CDR3 consists of 17 residues. From germline, CDR1 is SGHTA and CDR2 FQGTGA. V was clipped by 0 bases and J by 0 bases, with 9 bases between them. The CDR3 sequence is CASSLTPLSSGANVLTF. DNA for the CDR3: TGTGCCAGCAGCTTAACTCCCTTAAGCTCTGGGGCCAACGTCCTGACTTTC.

With respect to this clonotype: The junction departs from the called germline gene at one end, perhaps through a read error. This rearrangement joins TRBV10-3 to TRBJ1-2, with 9 bases matching TRBD1. Germline assignment: CDR1 ENHRY and CDR2 SYGVKD. The CDR3 contains 14 residues. The chain's CDR3 is CASSGGQGDYGYTF. CDR3 in DNA: TGTGCCAGCAGTGGGGGACAGGGCGACTATGGCTACACCTTC.

This clonotype was seen at least ten times. This chain links TRBV2 with TRBJ1-3; D possibly corresponds to TRBD1 (6 bases). V gave up 2 bases and J gave up 7 bases, with 18 bases separating them. This CDR3 is built from 16 residues. Germline CDR1 and CDR2: SNHLY and FYNNEI. CDR3 DNA: TGTGCCAGCAGTGAACACTGGACAGCCGAAGGGAACACCATATATTTT. Translating gives CASSEHWTAEGNTIYF.

In its sample, this clonotype was seen many times. This chain connects TRBV7-9 to TRBJ1-5; 7 bases fit TRBD1. This CDR3 comprises 14 residues. The V gene end was trimmed by 5 bases and the J gene end by 3 bases; junction bases not matched to a gene: 4. Per germline, CDR1 SEHNR and CDR2 FQNEAQ (reference sequence). CDR3 nucleotides: TGTGCCAGCAGCCGGGACAGACACAATCAGCCCCAGCATTTT. As protein: CASSRDRHNQPQHF.